This entry features one TCR beta chain sequence. The antigen is not known. This record belongs to a study of immune evolution from preneoplasia to lung adenocarcinoma. General study results and limits: Later-stage lesions appeared to have more T cells, more diversity, less clonality. Normal lung had the highest top T cell clone frequencies.

Between the mid-2010s and the late 2010s, patients underwent resection in Japan or China. The CDR3 is made up of 15 amino acids. In germline, CDR1 is MDHEN, CDR2 SYDVKM. V was cut by 4 bases and J by 4 bases, with 13 bases left in between. Libraries were prepared by immunoSEQ multiplex PCR; TCRdb keeps only in-frame clonotypes and omits some of them. The table lists some 6,000 clones, around 74% of them singletons. V is TRBV28 and J is TRBJ2-2, with D perhaps matching TRBD1 (5 bases). This clonotype was sampled from an elderly person with lung adenocarcinoma. Input material: FFPE adjacent normal lung tissue. The CDR3 DNA follows: TGTGCCAGCAGTTCTAAGGGGTACCTCACCGGGGAGCTGTTTTTT. Translated, it gives CASSSKGYLTGELFF.